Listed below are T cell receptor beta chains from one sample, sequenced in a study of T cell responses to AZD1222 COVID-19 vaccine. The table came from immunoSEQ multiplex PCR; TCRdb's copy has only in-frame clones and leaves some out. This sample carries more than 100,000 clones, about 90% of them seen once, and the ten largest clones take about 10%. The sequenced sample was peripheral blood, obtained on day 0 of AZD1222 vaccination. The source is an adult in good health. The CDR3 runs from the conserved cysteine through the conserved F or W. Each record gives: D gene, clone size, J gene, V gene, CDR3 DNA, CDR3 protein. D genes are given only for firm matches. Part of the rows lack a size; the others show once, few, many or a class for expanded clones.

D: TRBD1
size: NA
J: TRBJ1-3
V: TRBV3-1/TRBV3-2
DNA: TGTGCCAGCAGCCTATCTGGGACAGGGGTTGGAAACACCATATATTTT
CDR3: CASSLSGTGVGNTIYF

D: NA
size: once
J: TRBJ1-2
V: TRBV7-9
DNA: TGTGCCAGCAGCCTGCCGGGGGGCAGGGGTGGATTGGACTATGGCTACACCTTC
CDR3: CASSLPGGRGGLDYGYTF

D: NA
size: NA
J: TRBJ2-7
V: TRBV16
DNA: TGTGCCAGCAGCCCGGGGTACGAGCAGTACTTC
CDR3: CASSPGYEQYF

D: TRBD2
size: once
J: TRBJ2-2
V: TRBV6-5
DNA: TGTGCCAGCAGTCTAGCGGGAGACACCGGGGAGCTGTTTTTT
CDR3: CASSLAGDTGELFF

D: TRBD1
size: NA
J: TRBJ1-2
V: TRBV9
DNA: TGTGCCAGCAGCGATAATACGGATTCCGGGACAGCAAACTATGGCTACACCTTC
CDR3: CASSDNTDSGTANYGYTF

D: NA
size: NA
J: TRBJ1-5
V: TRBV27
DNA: TGTGCCAGCAGGGACGCCAACCAGCCCCAGCATTTT
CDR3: CASRDANQPQHF

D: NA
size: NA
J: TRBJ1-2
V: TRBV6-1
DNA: TGTGCCAGCAGTGAAGACGGCAGGCCTAACTATGGCTACACCTTC
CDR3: CASSEDGRPNYGYTF

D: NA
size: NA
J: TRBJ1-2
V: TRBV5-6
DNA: TGTGCCAGCAGTCCGCTCTCGGCAGGCCTTAACTATGGCTACACCTTC
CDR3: CASSPLSAGLNYGYTF

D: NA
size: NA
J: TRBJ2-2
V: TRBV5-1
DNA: TGCGCCAGCAGAGGAGTAGGAATTAACACCGGGGAGCTGTTTTTT
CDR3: CASRGVGINTGELFF

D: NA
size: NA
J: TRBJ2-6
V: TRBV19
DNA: TGTGCCAGTAGTATTAGGGGGGGCTCTGGGGCCAACGTCCTGACTTTC
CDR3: CASSIRGGSGANVLTF

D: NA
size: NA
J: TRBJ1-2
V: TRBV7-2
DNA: TGTGCCAGCAGCTCAGGACAGACATTCGAGGGCTACACCTTC
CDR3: CASSSGQTFEGYTF

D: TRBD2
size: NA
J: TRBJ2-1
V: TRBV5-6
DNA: TGTGCCAAAAGACCGCGGGAGGGTCCACACAATGAGCAGTTCTTC
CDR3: CAKRPREGPHNEQFF

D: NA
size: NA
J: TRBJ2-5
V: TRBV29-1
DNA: TGCAGCGTTGAACGGAATCCCCTTGAGACCCAGTACTTC
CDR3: CSVERNPLETQYF

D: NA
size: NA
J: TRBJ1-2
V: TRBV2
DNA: TGTGCCAGCAGTGAAGGTTCTGCATATGGCTACACCTTC
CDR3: CASSEGSAYGYTF

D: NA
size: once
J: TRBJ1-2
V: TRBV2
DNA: TGTGCCAGCAGTCAAGGACCGGTCTATGGCTACACCTTC
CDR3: CASSQGPVYGYTF

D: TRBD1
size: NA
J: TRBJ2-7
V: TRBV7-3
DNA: TGTGCCAGCAGCTCGACAGGACAGGGGGCGAACGAGCAGTACTTC
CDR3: CASSSTGQGANEQYF

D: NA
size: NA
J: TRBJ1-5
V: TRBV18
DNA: TGTGCCAGCTCACCCCAACAGAGTAGTCAGCCCCAGCATTTT
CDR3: CASSPQQSSQPQHF

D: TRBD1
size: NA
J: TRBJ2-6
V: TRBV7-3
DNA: TGTGCCAGCAGCCCCGGACAGGGGCCCTCTGGGGCCAACGTCCTGACTTTC
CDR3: CASSPGQGPSGANVLTF

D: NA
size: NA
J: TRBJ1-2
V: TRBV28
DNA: TGTGCCAGCGTATATATGTCCGGGGCCAACTATGGCTACACCTTC
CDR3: CASVYMSGANYGYTF

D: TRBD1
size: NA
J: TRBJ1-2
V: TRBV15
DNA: TGTGCCACCAGCAGAGGGTTTCGAGGAGGGGACAGTAACTATGGCTACACCTTC
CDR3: CATSRGFRGGDSNYGYTF

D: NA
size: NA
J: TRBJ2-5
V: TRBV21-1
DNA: TGTGCCAGCAGCAAAAGGGAGACTAGCGGGGGAAGAGAGACCCAGTACTTC
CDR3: CASSKRETSGGRETQYF

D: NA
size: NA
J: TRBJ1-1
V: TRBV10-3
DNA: TGTGCCACCTCGGGGGGAATTCGGCAGGACACTGAAGCTTTCTTT
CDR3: CATSGGIRQDTEAFF

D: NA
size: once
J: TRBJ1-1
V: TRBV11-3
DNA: TGTGCCAGCAGCCCCGGGGATCACCTTGAAGCTTTCTTT
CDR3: CASSPGDHLEAFF

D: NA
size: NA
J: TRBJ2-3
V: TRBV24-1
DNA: TGTGCCACCAGTGACCCGCGGAGGGGGGCCAGCACAGATACGCAGTATTTT
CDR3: CATSDPRRGASTDTQYF

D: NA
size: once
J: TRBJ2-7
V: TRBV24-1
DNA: TGTGCCACCAGTGACGGACCCTACGAGCAGTACTTC
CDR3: CATSDGPYEQYF